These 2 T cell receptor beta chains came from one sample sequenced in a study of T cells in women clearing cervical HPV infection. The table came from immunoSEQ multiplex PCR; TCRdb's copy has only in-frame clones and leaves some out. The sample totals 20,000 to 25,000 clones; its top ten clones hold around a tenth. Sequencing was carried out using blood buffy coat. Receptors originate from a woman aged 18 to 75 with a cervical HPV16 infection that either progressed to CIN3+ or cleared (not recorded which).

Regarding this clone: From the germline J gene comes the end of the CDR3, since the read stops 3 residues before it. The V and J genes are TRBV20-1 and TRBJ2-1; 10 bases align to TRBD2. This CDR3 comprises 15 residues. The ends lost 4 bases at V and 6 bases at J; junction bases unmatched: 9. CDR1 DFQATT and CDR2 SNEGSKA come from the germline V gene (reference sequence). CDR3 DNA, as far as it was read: TGCAGTGCTATATCGAGCGGGGGGGTAGGCAATGAG. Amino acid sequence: CSAISSGGVGNE. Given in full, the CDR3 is CSAISSGGVGNEQFF.

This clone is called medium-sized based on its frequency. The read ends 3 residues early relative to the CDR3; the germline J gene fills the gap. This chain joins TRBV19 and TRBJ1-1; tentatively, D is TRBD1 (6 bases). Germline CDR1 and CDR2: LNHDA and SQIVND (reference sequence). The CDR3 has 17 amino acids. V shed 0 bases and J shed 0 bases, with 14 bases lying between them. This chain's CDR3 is CASSIDLPGHLNTEAFF. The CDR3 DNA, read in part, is TGTGCCAGTAGTATAGATTTACCGGGACATCTGAACACTGAA.